These 14 T cell receptor beta chains were sequenced from one sample in a study of graft-versus-host responses after intestinal transplantation. The data were produced by immunoSEQ multiplex PCR, yet TCRdb's version contains in-frame clones alone and is incomplete. The table shows tens of thousands of clones, with roughly 90% occurring only once. Sequencing used PBMCs, obtained 26 days after transplant. These TCRs come from a human patient who received an intestinal transplant, so some T cells may come from the graft donor.

The J gene is TRBJ2-7, the V gene TRBV2; D is unresolved. CDR1 SNHLY and CDR2 FYNNEI come from the germline V gene. V lost 8 bases and J 3 bases, leaving 14 bases between the germline ends. The CDR3 spans 13 residues. CDR3 loop: CASYEAADYEQYV. The CDR3 DNA is TGTGCCAGCTATGAGGCGGCTGACTACGAGCAGTACGTC.

V is TRBV27 and J is TRBJ2-7, with a tentative D call TRBD2 (6 bases). CDR1 is MNHEY and CDR2 is SMNVEV in the germline V gene (reference sequence). CDR3 length: 14 amino acids. Trimming pared 0 bases from V and 6 bases from J, leaving 12 bases between. CDR3 nucleotides: TGTGCCAGCAGTTTATCGTCTAGCGCGGTCGAGCAGTACTTC. It specifies CASSLSSSAVEQYF.

The chain recombines TRBV5-4 with TRBJ1-1; TRBD1 agrees at 12 bases. The CDR3 is 15 residues long. The V and J ends lost 3 bases and 8 bases, in that order; junction bases with no gene match: 8. The V gene's germline CDR1 is SGHNT and CDR2 YYREEE (reference sequence). This CDR3 reads CASSYGGTGGGEAFF. CDR3 in DNA: TGTGCCAGCAGCTACGGAGGGACAGGGGGCGGGGAAGCTTTCTTT.

This chain joins TRBV19 and TRBJ2-4; 7 bases are a match to TRBD2. The V and J ends lost 4 bases and 2 bases, in that order; junction bases with no gene match: 5. The CDR3 runs 15 residues. Germline values: CDR1 LNHDA, CDR2 SQIVND (reference sequence). The CDR3 reads CASSTGGMTKNIQYF. The DNA of the CDR3 is TGTGCCAGTAGTACGGGAGGAATGACCAAAAACATTCAGTACTTC.

V and J are TRBV28 and TRBJ2-7; 7 bases match TRBD2. The germline gives CDR1 MDHEN, CDR2 SYDVKM. The CDR3 has 15 amino acids. Germline trimming cut 7 bases from V and 1 base from J; bases unmatched to any gene: 10. This chain's CDR3 is CASTGEGTLSYEQYF. The CDR3, as DNA: TGTGCCAGCACCGGGGAGGGGACTCTTTCCTACGAGCAGTACTTC. The variable domain in full, completed from reference TRBV28 and TRBJ2-7, reads DVKVTQSSRYLVKRTGEKVFLECVQDMDHENMFWYRQDPGLGLRLIYFSYDVKMKEKGDIPEGYSVSREKKERFSLILESASTNQTSMYLCASTGEGTLSYEQYFGPGTRLTVT.

This clone was counted a single time. The chain has TRBV6-5 and TRBJ1-2; D is perhaps TRBD1 (6 bases). The CDR3 consists of 14 residues. CDR1 and CDR2 (germline): MNHEY, SVGAGI. The germline V and J ends were trimmed by 7 bases and 4 bases, with 16 bases remaining between them. This chain's CDR3 is CASISRGRVYGYTF. CDR3 nucleotide sequence: TGTGCCAGCATCTCCAGGGGCAGGGTCTATGGCTACACCTTC.

This chain links TRBV25-1 with TRBJ1-2; tentatively, D is TRBD1 (5 bases). The CDR3 totals 15 residues. Germline loops: CDR1 MGHDK, CDR2 SYGVNS. The V end lost 3 bases, the J end lost 8 bases, and 19 bases lay between the germline ends. The CDR3 spells CASSDRVGGIGGYTF. The CDR3 region has the DNA TGTGCCAGCAGTGATCGGGTGGGGGGGATCGGAGGCTACACCTTC.

The chain employs TRBV5-1 and TRBJ2-5; D is ambiguous. The end of the DNA aligns better with TRBJ2-7, so the J call may be wrong. This CDR3 region has 12 residues. Per the germline V gene, CDR1 is SGHRS and CDR2 is YFSETQ. DNA for the CDR3: TGCGCCAGCAGCTTGGTTCCCTACGAGCAGTACTTC. It specifies CASSLVPYEQYF.

The chain has TRBV28 and TRBJ1-5; D is possibly TRBD1 (5 bases). The ends were cut back, 6 bases at V and 2 bases at J, with 17 bases in the middle. The CDR3 runs 16 residues. The germline V gene has CDR1 MDHEN and CDR2 SYDVKM. The CDR3 region is CASSARQGLGNQPQHF. In nucleotides, the CDR3 is TGTGCCAGCAGCGCACGGCAGGGTTTAGGCAATCAGCCCCAGCATTTT.

The V gene is TRBV11-2, the J gene TRBJ2-1, with unresolved D. In germline, CDR1 is SGHAT, CDR2 FQNNGV. Trimming pared 0 bases from V and 8 bases from J, leaving 14 bases between. The CDR3 runs 15 residues. CDR3 nucleotides: TGTGCCAGCAGCTTAGAGCATCTTCAGGTCGATGAGCAGTTCTTC. As protein: CASSLEHLQVDEQFF.

V gene TRBV9 combines with J gene TRBJ1-3, with D unresolved. Between the trimmed V and J ends, which lost 7 bases and 0 bases, there was a span of 8 bases. This CDR3 has 13 residues. The germline V gene has CDR1 SGDLS and CDR2 YYNGEE. The CDR3 DNA follows: TGTGCCAGCTCCCCGAGCTCTGGAAACACCATATATTTT. It encodes CASSPSSGNTIYF.

The chain combines TRBV5-6 with TRBJ2-2; 8 nucleotides agree with TRBD2. The length of the CDR3 is 16 residues. The germline V gene has CDR1 SGHDT and CDR2 YYEEEE. Trimming removed 1 base from V and 1 base from J; junction bases left unmatched: 3. CDR3 in amino acids: CASSLTSGGNTGELFF. The CDR3 coding sequence is TGTGCCAGCAGCTTGACGAGCGGGGGGAACACCGGGGAGCTGTTTTTT. Based on the CDR3 plus reference TRBV5-6 and TRBJ2-2, the full variable domain is DAGVTQSPTHLIKTRGQQVTLRCSPKSGHDTVSWYQQALGQGPQFIFQYYEEEERQRGNFPDRFSGHQFPNYSSELNVNALLLGDSALYLCASSLTSGGNTGELFFGEGSRLTVL.

This clone was detected a few times. The chain has TRBV7-2 and TRBJ2-1; 8 bases fit TRBD2. The germline gives CDR1 SGHTA, CDR2 FQGNSA. Unmatched junction bases numbered 15, after V lost 5 bases and J lost 9 bases. The CDR3 runs to 16 residues. The CDR3 spells CASSLRTGGSEIEQFF. As DNA, the CDR3 is TGTGCCAGCAGCCTACGTACGGGGGGGTCCGAGATTGAGCAGTTCTTC.

V usage is TRBV7-2 and J usage is TRBJ2-2, with D perhaps matching TRBD2 (6 bases). Germline CDR1 SGHTA, CDR2 FQGNSA. Trimming removed 1 base at V and 2 bases at J, with 14 bases between. The CDR3 loop spans 17 amino acids. CDR3 bases: TGTGCCAGCAGCTTAGAACCTTCTAGCGCCAACACCGGGGAGCTGTTTTTT. This translates into CASSLEPSSANTGELFF.